This TCR beta chain came from a study of blood T cells in healthy people across ages. Together with a sample-barcoded 5' primer, a J-beta primer mix was included in a second PCR lasting about 6 to 11 cycles. In TCRdb, the 5' RACE reads were re-called with MiXCR into one record per CDR3 protein. The data contain 750,000 to 950,000 distinct CDR3 sequences, roughly 25% of them singletons. The ends were cut back, 7 bases at V and 2 bases at J, with 11 bases in the middle. CDR3 length equals 13 residues. Germline CDR1 is SNHLY and CDR2 is FYNNEI. These records were also assigned to another study, of T cells of mothers and their children. That report notes: Per 15 ul, 1.5 ug of RNA was used, with all extracted RNA going into cDNA synthesis.

This chain joins TRBV2 and TRBJ1-2; D is ambiguous. Input material: blood. This clonotype originated in a boy under 18 in good health. The DNA of the CDR3 is TGTGCCAGCAACGAAGACGAAAACTATGGCTACACCTTC. It is translated as CASNEDENYGYTF. The whole variable domain, remainder taken from reference TRBV2 and TRBJ1-2, is EPEVTQTPSHQVTQMGQEVILRCVPISNHLYFYWYRQILGQKVEFLVSFYNNEISEKSEIFDDQFSVERPDGSNFTLKIRSTKLEDSAMYFCASNEDENYGYTFGSGTRLTVV.